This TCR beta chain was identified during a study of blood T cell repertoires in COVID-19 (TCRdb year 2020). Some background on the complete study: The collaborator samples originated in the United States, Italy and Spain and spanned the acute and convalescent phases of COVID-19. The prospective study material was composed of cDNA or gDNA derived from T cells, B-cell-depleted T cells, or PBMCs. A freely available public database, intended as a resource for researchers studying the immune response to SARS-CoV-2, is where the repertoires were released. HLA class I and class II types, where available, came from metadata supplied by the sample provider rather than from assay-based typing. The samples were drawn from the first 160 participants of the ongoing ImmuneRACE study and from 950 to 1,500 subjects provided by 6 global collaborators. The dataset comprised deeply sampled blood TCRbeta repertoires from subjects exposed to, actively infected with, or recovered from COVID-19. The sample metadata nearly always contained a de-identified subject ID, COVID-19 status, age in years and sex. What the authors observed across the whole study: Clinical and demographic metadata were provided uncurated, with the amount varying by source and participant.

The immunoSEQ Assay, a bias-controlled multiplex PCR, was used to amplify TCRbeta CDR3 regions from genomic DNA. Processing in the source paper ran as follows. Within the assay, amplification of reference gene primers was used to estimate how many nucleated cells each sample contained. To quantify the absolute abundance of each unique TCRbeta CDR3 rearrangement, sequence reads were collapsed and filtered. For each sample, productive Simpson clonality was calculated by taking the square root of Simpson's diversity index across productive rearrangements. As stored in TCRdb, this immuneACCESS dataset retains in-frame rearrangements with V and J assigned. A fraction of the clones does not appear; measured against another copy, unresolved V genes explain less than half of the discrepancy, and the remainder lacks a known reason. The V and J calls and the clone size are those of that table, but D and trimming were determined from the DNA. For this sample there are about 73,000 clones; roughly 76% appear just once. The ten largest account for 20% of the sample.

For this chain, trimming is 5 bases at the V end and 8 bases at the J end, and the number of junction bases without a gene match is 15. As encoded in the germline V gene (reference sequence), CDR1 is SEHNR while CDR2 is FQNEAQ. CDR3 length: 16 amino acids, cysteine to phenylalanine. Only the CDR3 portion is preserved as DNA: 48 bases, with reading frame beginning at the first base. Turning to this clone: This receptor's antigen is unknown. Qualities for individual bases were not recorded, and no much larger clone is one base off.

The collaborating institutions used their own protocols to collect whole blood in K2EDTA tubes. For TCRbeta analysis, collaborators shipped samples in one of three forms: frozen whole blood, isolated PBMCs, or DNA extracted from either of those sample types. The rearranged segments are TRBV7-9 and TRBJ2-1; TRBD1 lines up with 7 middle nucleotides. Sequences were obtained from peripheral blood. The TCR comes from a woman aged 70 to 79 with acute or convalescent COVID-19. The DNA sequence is TGTGCCAGCAGCGAAGTACTAACAGGGGCCCCCCATGAGCAGTTCTTC. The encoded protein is CASSEVLTGAPHEQFF.